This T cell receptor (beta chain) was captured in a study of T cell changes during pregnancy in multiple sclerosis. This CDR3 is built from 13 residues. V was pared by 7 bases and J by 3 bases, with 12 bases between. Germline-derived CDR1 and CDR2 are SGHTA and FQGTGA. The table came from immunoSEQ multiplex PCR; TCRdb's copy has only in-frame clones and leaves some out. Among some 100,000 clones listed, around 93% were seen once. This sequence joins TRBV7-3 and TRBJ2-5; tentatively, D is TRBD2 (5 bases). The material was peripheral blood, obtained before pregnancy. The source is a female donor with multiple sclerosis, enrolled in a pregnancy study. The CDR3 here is CASNNWGEETQYF. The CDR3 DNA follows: TGTGCCAGCAACAACTGGGGAGAAGAGACCCAGTACTTC. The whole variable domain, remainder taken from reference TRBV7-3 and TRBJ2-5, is GAGVSQTPSNKVTEKGKYVELRCDPISGHTALYWYRQSLGQGPEFLIYFQGTGAADDSGLPNDRFFAVRPEGSVSTLKIQRTERGDSAVYLCASNNWGEETQYFGPGTRLLVL.